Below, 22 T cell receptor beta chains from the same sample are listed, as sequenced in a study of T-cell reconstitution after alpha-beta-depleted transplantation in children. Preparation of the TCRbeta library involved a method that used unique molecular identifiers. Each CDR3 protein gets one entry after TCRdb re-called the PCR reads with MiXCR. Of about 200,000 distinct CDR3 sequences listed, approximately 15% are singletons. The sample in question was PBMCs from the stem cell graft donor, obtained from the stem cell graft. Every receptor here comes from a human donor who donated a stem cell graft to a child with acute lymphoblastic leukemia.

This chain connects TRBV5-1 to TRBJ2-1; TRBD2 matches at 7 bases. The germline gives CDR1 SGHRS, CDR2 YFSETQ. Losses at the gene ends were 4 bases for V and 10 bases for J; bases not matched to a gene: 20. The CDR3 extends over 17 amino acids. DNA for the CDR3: TGCGCCAGCAGCCCCGTGTTTCTAGGACTAGTGGCACCCGAGCAGTTCTTC. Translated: CASSPVFLGLVAPEQFF.

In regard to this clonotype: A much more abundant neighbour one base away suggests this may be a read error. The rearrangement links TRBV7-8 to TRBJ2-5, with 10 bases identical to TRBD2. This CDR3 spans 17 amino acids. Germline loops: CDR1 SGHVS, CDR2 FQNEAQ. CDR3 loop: CATSLGPSGSYQETQYF. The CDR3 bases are TGTGCCACCAGCTTAGGTCCTAGCGGGAGTTACCAAGAGACCCAGTACTTC.

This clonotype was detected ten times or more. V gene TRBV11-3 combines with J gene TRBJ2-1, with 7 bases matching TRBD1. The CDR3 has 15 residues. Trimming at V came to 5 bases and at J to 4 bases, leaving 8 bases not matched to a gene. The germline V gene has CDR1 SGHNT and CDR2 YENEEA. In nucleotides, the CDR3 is TGTGCCAGCAGCCTTCTGACAGGGCAGTACAATGAGCAGTTCTTC. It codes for CASSLLTGQYNEQFF.

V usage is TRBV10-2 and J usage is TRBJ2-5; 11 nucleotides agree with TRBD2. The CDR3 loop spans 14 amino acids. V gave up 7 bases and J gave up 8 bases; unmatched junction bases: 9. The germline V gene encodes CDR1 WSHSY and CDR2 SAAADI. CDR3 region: CASTFSGREGTQYF. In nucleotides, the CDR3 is TGCGCCAGCACCTTTAGCGGGAGGGAGGGAACCCAGTACTTC.

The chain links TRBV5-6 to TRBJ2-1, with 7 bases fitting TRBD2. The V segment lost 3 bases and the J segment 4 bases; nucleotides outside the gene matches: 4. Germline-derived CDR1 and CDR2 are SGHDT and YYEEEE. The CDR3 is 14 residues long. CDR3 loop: CASSWEGIYNEQFF. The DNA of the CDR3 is TGTGCCAGCAGCTGGGAGGGGATTTACAATGAGCAGTTCTTC.

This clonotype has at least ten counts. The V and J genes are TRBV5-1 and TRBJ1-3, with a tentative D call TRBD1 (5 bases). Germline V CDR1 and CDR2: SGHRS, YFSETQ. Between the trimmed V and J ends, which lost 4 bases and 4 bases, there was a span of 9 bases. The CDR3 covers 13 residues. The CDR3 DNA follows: TGCGCCAGCAGCGAAGGGGACGGAAACACCATATATTTT. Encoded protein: CASSEGDGNTIYF.

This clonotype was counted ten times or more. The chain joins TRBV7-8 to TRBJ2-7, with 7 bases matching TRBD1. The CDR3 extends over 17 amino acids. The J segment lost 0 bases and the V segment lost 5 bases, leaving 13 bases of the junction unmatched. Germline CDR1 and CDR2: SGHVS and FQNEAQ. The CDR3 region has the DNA TGTGCCAGCAGCCAAACCGGTTTCCGGGACAGCTCCTACGAGCAGTACTTC. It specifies CASSQTGFRDSSYEQYF. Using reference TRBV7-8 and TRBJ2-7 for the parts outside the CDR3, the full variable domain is GAGVSQSPRYKVAKRGQDVALRCDPISGHVSLFWYQQALGQGPEFLTYFQNEAQLDKSGLPSDRFFAERPEGSVSTLKIQRTQQEDSAVYLCASSQTGFRDSSYEQYFGPGTRLTVT.

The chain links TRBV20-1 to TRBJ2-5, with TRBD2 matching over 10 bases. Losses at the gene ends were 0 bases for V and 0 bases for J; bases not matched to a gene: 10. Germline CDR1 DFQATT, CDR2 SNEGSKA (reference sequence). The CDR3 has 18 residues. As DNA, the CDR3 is TGCAGTGCTAGAGACCTTGGACTAGCGGATACATACCAAGAGACCCAGTACTTC. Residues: CSARDLGLADTYQETQYF.

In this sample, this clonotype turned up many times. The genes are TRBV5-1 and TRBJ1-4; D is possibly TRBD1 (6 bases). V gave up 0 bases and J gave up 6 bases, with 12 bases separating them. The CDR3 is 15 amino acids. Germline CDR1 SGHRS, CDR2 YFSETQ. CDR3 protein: CASSLVGGGDEKLFF. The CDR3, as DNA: TGCGCCAGCAGCTTGGTGGGGGGCGGCGATGAAAAACTGTTTTTT.

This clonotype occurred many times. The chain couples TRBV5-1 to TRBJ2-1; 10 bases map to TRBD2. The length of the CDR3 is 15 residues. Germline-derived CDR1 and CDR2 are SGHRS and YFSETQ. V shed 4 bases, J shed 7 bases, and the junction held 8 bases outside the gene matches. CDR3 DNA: TGCGCCAGCAGCATTGTCGCTAGCGGGAGTAATGAGCAGTTCTTC. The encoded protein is CASSIVASGSNEQFF.

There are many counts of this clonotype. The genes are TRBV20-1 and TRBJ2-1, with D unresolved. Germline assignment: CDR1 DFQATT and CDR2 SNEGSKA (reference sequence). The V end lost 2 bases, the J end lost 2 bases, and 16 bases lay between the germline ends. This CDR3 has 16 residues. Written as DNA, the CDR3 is TGCAGTGCTAGACCCCCTCGCGGTCACACCTACAATGAGCAGTTCTTC. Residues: CSARPPRGHTYNEQFF.

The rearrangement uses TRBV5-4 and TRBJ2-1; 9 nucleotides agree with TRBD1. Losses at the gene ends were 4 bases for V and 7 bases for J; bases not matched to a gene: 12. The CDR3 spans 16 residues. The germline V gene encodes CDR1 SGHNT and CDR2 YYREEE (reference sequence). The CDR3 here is CASSRRDRDYFNEQFF. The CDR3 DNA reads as TGTGCCAGCAGCCGCCGGGACAGGGATTATTTTAATGAGCAGTTCTTC.

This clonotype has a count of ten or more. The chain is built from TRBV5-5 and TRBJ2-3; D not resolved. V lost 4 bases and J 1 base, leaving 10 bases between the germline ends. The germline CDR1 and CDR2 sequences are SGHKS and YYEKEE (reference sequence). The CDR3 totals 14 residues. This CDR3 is CASSLSQGTDTQYF. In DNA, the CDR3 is TGTGCCAGCAGCCTATCCCAGGGCACAGATACGCAGTATTTT.

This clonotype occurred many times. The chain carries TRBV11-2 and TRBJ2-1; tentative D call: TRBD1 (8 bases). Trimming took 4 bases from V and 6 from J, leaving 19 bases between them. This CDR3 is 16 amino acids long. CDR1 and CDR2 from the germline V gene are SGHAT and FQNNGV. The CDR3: CASSSQRTGRANEQFF. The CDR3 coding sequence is TGTGCCAGCAGCTCCCAAAGGACAGGGAGGGCCAATGAGCAGTTCTTC. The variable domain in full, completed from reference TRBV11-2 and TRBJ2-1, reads EAGVAQSPRYKIIEKRQSVAFWCNPISGHATLYWYQQILGQGPKLLIQFQNNGVVDDSQLPKDRFSAERLKGVDSTLKIQPAKLEDSAVYLCASSSQRTGRANEQFFGPGTRLTVL.

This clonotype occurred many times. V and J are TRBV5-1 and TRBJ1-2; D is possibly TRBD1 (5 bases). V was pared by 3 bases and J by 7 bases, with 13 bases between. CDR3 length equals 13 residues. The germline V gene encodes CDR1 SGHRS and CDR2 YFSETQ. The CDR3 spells CASSSTTGFGYTF. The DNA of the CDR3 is TGCGCCAGCAGCTCCACAACAGGTTTTGGCTACACCTTC. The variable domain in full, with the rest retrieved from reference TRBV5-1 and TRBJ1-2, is KAGVTQTPRYLIKTRGQQVTLSCSPISGHRSVSWYQQTPGQGLQFLFEYFSETQRNKGNFPGRFSGRQFSNSRSEMNVSTLELGDSALYLCASSSTTGFGYTFGSGTRLTVV.

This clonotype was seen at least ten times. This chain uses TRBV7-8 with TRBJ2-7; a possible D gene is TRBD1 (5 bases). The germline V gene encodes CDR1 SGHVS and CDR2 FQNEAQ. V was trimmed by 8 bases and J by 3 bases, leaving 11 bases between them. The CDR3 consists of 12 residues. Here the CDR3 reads CASGMTVYEQYF. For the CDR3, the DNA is TGTGCCAGCGGGATGACAGTCTACGAGCAGTACTTC.

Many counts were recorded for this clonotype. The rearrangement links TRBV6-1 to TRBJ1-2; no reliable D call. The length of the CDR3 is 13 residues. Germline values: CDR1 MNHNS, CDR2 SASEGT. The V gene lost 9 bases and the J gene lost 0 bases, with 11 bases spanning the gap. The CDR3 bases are TGTGCCAGTTCACAGACAACTAACTATGGCTACACCTTC. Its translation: CASSQTTNYGYTF.

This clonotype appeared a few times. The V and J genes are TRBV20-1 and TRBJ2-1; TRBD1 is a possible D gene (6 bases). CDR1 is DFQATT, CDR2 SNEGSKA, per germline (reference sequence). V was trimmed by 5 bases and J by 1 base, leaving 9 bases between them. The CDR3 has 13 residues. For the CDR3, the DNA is TGCAGTGCTGCCCAGGGGTCCTACAATGAGCAGTTCTTC. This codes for CSAAQGSYNEQFF.

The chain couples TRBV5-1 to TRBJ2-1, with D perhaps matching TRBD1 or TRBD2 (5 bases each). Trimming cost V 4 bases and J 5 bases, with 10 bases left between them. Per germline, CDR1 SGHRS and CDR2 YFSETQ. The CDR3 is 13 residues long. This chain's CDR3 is CASSAGTNNEQFF. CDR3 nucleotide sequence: TGCGCCAGCAGCGCCGGGACGAACAATGAGCAGTTCTTC. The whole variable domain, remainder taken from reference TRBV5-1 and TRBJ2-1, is KAGVTQTPRYLIKTRGQQVTLSCSPISGHRSVSWYQQTPGQGLQFLFEYFSETQRNKGNFPGRFSGRQFSNSRSEMNVSTLELGDSALYLCASSAGTNNEQFFGPGTRLTVL.

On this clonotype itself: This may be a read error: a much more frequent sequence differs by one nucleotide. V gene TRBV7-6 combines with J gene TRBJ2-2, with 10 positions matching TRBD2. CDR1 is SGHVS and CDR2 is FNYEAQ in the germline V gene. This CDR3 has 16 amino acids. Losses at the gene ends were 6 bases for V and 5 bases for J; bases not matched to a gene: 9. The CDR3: CASSRLAGERTGELFF. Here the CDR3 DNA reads TGTGCCAGCAGTAGGCTAGCGGGAGAGAGGACCGGGGAGCTGTTTTTT.

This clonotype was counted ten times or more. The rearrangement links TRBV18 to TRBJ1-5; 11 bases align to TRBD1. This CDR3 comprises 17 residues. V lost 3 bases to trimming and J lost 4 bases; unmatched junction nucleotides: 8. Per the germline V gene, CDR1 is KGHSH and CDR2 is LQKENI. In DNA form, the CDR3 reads TGTGCCAGCTCACCCTTGGCCGGGACAGGGGGGAATCAGCCCCAGCATTTT. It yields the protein CASSPLAGTGGNQPQHF.

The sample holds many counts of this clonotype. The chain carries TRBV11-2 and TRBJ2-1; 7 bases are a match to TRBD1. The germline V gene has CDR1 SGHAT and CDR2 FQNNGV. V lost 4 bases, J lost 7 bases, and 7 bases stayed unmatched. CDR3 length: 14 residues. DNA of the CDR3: TGTGCCAGCAGCTACGGGACAGACTTTAATGAGCAGTTCTTC. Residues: CASSYGTDFNEQFF.